One and the same sample provided the 27 T cell receptor beta chains below, sequenced in a study of vaccination and CD4 T cells after COVID-19. As to treatment: roughly 11-day PBMC culture with coronavirus spike peptide pools or control peptides (ViraFEST assay). At the Johns Hopkins FTIC core, DNA taken from cultured CD4+ T cells was sequenced by way of the Oncomine TCR Beta short-read assay. TCRdb re-derived calls from the PCR reads in MiXCR, one entry per CDR3 protein. This repertoire shows some 9,600 distinct CDR3 sequences, just under 50% found once; its top ten account for around 20%. The antigens these receptors bind are not known. The source material was CD4+ T cells from blood, cultured in vitro. The receptors were sampled from a human donor who had recovered from COVID-19.

This chain links TRBV24-1 with TRBJ2-5; D not certain. The CDR3 has 13 amino acids. Germline CDR1 is KGHDR and CDR2 is SFDVKD. With 11 bases removed from V and 2 bases from J, the gap between germline ends came to 14 bases. The CDR3 DNA is TGTGCCAGCCAGCGTGCTATTCAAGAGACCCAGTACTTC. Residues: CASQRAIQETQYF.

This chain joins TRBV23-1 and TRBJ2-3, with D possibly matching TRBD1 (5 bases). TRBV23-1 is placed among ORFs of uncertain function. The CDR3 extends over 16 amino acids. Trimming took 4 bases from V and 1 from J, leaving 15 bases between them. The CDR3 nucleotides are TGCGCCAGCAGTCTTAGACAGCCTATTTGCACAGATACGCAGTATTTT. Translated, it gives CASSLRQPICTDTQYF.

This clonotype has just a few counts. The gene calls are TRBV24-1 and TRBJ1-1, with a weak D call TRBD1 (6 bases). V lost 6 bases and J 1 base, leaving 14 bases between the germline ends. Germline CDR1 reads KGHDR; CDR2 reads SFDVKD. The CDR3 is 15 residues long. The CDR3 DNA follows: TGTGCCACCAGTAAAGGGGGGACGGCGAACACTGAAGCTTTCTTT. Translating gives CATSKGGTANTEAFF.

The chain joins TRBV25-1 to TRBJ2-3; 7 nucleotides agree with TRBD2. The V segment lost 5 bases and the J segment 4 bases; nucleotides outside the gene matches: 6. The germline V gene has CDR1 MGHDK and CDR2 SYGVNS. The CDR3 is 14 amino acids. The CDR3 DNA sequence: TGTGCCAGCAGTCTCGCGGGAGTGGCAGATACGCAGTATTTT. Translating it yields CASSLAGVADTQYF.

In its sample, this clonotype was seen a few times. CDR3 residues: CSVEDFSGSPDTQYF. For the CDR3, the DNA is TGCAGCGTTGAAGATTTTAGCGGGAGCCCGGATACGCAGTATTTT. This sequence joins TRBV29-1 and TRBJ2-3, with 9 bases aligning to TRBD2. This CDR3 contains 15 residues. With 0 bases clipped from V and 6 bases from J, the junction kept 7 bases outside the gene matches. CDR1 is SQVTM and CDR2 is ANQGSEA in the germline V gene.

The chain recombines TRBV7-9 with TRBJ2-7; D possibly uses TRBD1 or TRBD2 (5 bases each). The CDR3 loop spans 15 amino acids. Germline V gene data show CDR1 as SEHNR and CDR2 as FQNEAQ (reference sequence). V lost 4 bases and J lost 12, with 25 bases in between. The CDR3 is CASSSFTGTSAFLYF. The CDR3 bases are TGTGCCAGCAGCTCATTTACCGGGACGAGCGCTTTCCTGTACTTC.

The chain combines TRBV2 with TRBJ2-1, with D tentatively TRBD1 (6 bases). The CDR3 is made up of 12 amino acids. Per germline, CDR1 SNHLY and CDR2 FYNNEI. Trimming removed 3 bases from V and 12 bases from J, with 12 bases in between. The CDR3 here is CASSERDKVQFF. The CDR3 nucleotides read TGTGCCAGCAGTGAGAGGGACAAGGTGCAGTTCTTC. Looking up the rest from reference TRBV2 and TRBJ2-1 gives the full variable domain: EPEVTQTPSHQVTQMGQEVILRCVPISNHLYFYWYRQILGQKVEFLVSFYNNEISEKSEIFDDQFSVERPDGSNFTLKIRSTKLEDSAMYFCASSERDKVQFFGPGTRLTVL.

The chain carries TRBV18 and TRBJ2-5; 7 positions match TRBD1. The germline V gene has CDR1 KGHSH and CDR2 LQKENI. The CDR3 runs 15 residues. V shed 3 bases and J 3 bases; nucleotides not matched to a gene: 7. The CDR3 loop reads CASSPRYGQEETQYF. CDR3 DNA: TGTGCCAGCTCACCTCGTTACGGACAGGAAGAGACCCAGTACTTC.

The chain has TRBV27 and TRBJ1-1; TRBD1 matches 8 bases. This CDR3 comprises 14 residues. The V and J ends lost 5 bases and 2 bases, in that order; junction bases with no gene match: 4. Germline V lookup: CDR1 MNHEY, CDR2 SMNVEV (reference sequence). In DNA, the CDR3 is TGTGCCAGCAGTCATGACAGGGGTAACACTGAAGCTTTCTTT. It yields the protein CASSHDRGNTEAFF.

The chain is built from TRBV10-3 and TRBJ2-3; 9 bases line up with TRBD2. Trimming removed 6 bases from V and 1 base from J; junction bases left unmatched: 11. The CDR3 consists of 17 residues. CDR1 and CDR2 from the germline V gene are ENHRY and SYGVKD. The CDR3 DNA reads TGTGCCATCAGGGGTCGCGGGAGGGCCCTTGGCACAGATACGCAGTATTTT. Translation gives CAIRGRGRALGTDTQYF.

This chain joins TRBV2 and TRBJ2-7; 8 bases fit TRBD1. V lost 6 bases, J lost 3 bases, and 7 bases stayed unmatched. CDR1 is SNHLY, CDR2 FYNNEI, per germline. The CDR3 has 14 residues. In DNA, the CDR3 is TGTGCCAGCAGAGGCGACAGGGGAAGCTACGAGCAGTACTTC. Translation gives CASRGDRGSYEQYF.

This clonotype was picked up a small number of times. The genes are TRBV7-9 and TRBJ2-1; 12 positions match TRBD1. Unmatched junction bases numbered 12, after V lost 4 bases and J lost 8 bases. Germline CDR1 is SEHNR and CDR2 is FQNEAQ (reference sequence). This CDR3 region has 17 residues. The DNA of the CDR3 is TGTGCCAGCAGCTCCCGGGAGAGGGACAGGGGGCTCGATGAGCAGTTCTTC. This gives the protein CASSSRERDRGLDEQFF.

This clonotype was counted a few times. The rearrangement uses TRBV7-9 and TRBJ2-1; the D gene is possibly TRBD1 (6 bases). This CDR3 spans 14 amino acids. The germline CDR1 and CDR2 sequences are SEHNR and FQNEAQ (reference sequence). V was trimmed by 1 base and J by 6 bases, leaving 10 bases between them. For the CDR3, the DNA is TGTGCCAGCAGCTTAGTGGCAGGGGTCAATGAGCAGTTCTTC. Amino acid sequence: CASSLVAGVNEQFF.

There are a few counts of this clonotype. V gene TRBV11-3 combines with J gene TRBJ1-4; 9 bases align to TRBD1. Germline CDR1 reads SGHNT; CDR2 reads YENEEA. Unmatched junction bases numbered 6, after V lost 5 bases and J lost 8 bases. The CDR3 is made up of 14 amino acids. The CDR3 here is CASSPGQGYEKLFF. The DNA of the CDR3 is TGTGCCAGCAGCCCCGGACAGGGGTACGAAAAACTGTTTTTT. The whole variable domain, filled in from reference TRBV11-3 and TRBJ1-4, reads EAGVVQSPRYKIIEKKQPVAFWCNPISGHNTLYWYLQNLGQGPELLIRYENEEAVDDSQLPKDRFSAERLKGVDSTLKIQPAELGDSAVYLCASSPGQGYEKLFFGSGTQLSVL.

By share, this clonotype ranks as medium-sized (0.01 to 0.1%). V gene TRBV29-1 combines with J gene TRBJ2-3, with D perhaps matching TRBD2 (6 bases). In germline, CDR1 is SQVTM, CDR2 ANQGSEA. Trimming left V 4 bases short and J 5 bases short, with 13 bases between. The CDR3 covers 13 residues. The CDR3 protein is CSVVGGSVDTQYF. The CDR3 DNA follows: TGCAGCGTTGTTGGGGGGTCCGTAGATACGCAGTATTTT.

Only one count was recorded for this clonotype. The rearrangement joins TRBV20-1 to TRBJ2-3; D call uncertain. Germline V gene data show CDR1 as DFQATT and CDR2 as SNEGSKA (reference sequence). V lost 3 bases to trimming and J lost 2 bases, with 3 bases between them. CDR3 size: 11 residues. DNA of the CDR3: TGCAGTGCTAGTCCCACAGATACGCAGTATTTT. Translated: CSASPTDTQYF.

This chain links TRBV27 with TRBJ1-6; D remains ambiguous. Germline CDR1 and CDR2: MNHEY and SMNVEV (reference sequence). The CDR3 covers 15 residues. The V end was cut by 3 bases, the J end by 7 bases, with 13 bases between. CDR3 DNA sequence: TGTGCCAGCAGTTTCCCCGAAGGCATCAATTCACCCCTCCACTTT. Its translation is CASSFPEGINSPLHF.

This clonotype was detected only once. V gene TRBV6-1 combines with J gene TRBJ2-7, with a tentative D call TRBD1 (6 bases). Looked up from germline, CDR1 is MNHNS and CDR2 is SASEGT. The CDR3 has 16 amino acids. Deletions cut 5 bases from V and 0 bases from J, with 17 bases between. In DNA, the CDR3 is TGTGCCAGCAGTCGTTCCGGGACACAACGCTCCTACGAGCAGTACTTC. Its translation is CASSRSGTQRSYEQYF.

The chain links TRBV6-2 or TRBV6-3 to TRBJ1-5; no firm D call. Trimming stripped 0 bases from V and 4 bases from J, with 10 bases between. Germline V lookup: CDR1 MNHEY, CDR2 SVGEGT. This CDR3 comprises 15 residues. The CDR3 region has the DNA TGTGCCAGCAGTTACTCGAAACCCTTAAATCAGCCCCAGCATTTT. Protein sequence: CASSYSKPLNQPQHF.

This chain joins TRBV6-4 and TRBJ1-5; the D gene is possibly TRBD1 (6 bases). Germline V gene data show CDR1 as MRHNA and CDR2 as SNTAGT. The CDR3 extends over 14 amino acids. V was trimmed by 10 bases and J by 0 bases, leaving 13 bases between them. CDR3 sequence (DNA): TGTGCCAACCTACAGGGAAATAGCAATCAGCCCCAGCATTTT. Translating it yields CANLQGNSNQPQHF.

The chain has TRBV7-8 and TRBJ2-3; 8 bases match TRBD2. The CDR3 contains 15 residues. CDR1 and CDR2 (germline): SGHVS, FQNEAQ. Trimming at V came to 6 bases and at J to 6 bases, leaving 11 bases not matched to a gene. For the CDR3, the DNA is TGTGCCAGCAGACCGCGGGGGGCCGTGTCCGATACGCAGTATTTT. The encoded protein is CASRPRGAVSDTQYF.

V is TRBV20-1 and J is TRBJ2-3; TRBD2 matches 7 bases. This CDR3 is built from 16 residues. Germline trimming cut 3 bases from V and 2 bases from J; bases unmatched to any gene: 11. The V gene's germline CDR1 is DFQATT and CDR2 SNEGSKA (reference sequence). CDR3 sequence reads: CSASDRAGFSTDTQYF. CDR3 coding DNA: TGCAGTGCTAGTGATCGAGCGGGATTCTCCACAGATACGCAGTATTTT.

The chain links TRBV28 to TRBJ1-1; 7 bases are shared with TRBD1. V shed 3 bases and J 0 bases; nucleotides not matched to a gene: 4. Per germline, CDR1 MDHEN and CDR2 SYDVKM. This CDR3 contains 15 residues. CDR3 DNA sequence: TGTGCCAGCAGTTTGACAGGGTACATGAACACTGAAGCTTTCTTT. Its protein product is CASSLTGYMNTEAFF.

The chain has TRBV6-1 and TRBJ1-2; a possible D gene is TRBD1 (5 bases). CDR1 and CDR2 (germline): MNHNS, SASEGT. This CDR3 is 15 amino acids long. Deletions cut 1 base from V and 4 bases from J, with 13 bases between. The CDR3 here is CASSEGVGTGYGYTF. CDR3 nucleotides: TGTGCCAGCAGTGAAGGAGTAGGTACAGGCTATGGCTACACCTTC.

This clonotype has only a few counts. This chain joins TRBV10-3 and TRBJ1-1; 7 nucleotides match TRBD1. This CDR3 has 13 residues. The V and J ends lost 7 bases and 6 bases, in that order; junction bases with no gene match: 8. Germline V gene sequence: CDR1 ENHRY, CDR2 SYGVKD. Written as DNA, the CDR3 is TGTGCCATCACCGGACAGGTGTCCGCTGAAGCTTTCTTT. Translated, it gives CAITGQVSAEAFF.

The CDR3: CASTGLAGGQETQYF. The DNA of the CDR3 is TGTGCCAGCACCGGACTAGCGGGGGGCCAAGAGACCCAGTACTTC. This chain uses TRBV6-1 with TRBJ2-5; 14 bases agree with TRBD2. Germline V gene data show CDR1 as MNHNS and CDR2 as SASEGT. Germline trimming cut 7 bases from V and 1 base from J; bases unmatched to any gene: 2. CDR3 length: 15 residues.

There are a few counts of this clonotype. In nucleotides, the CDR3 is TGTGCCAGCAGCATTCGCAAAACCATAGGGGACCACTACGAGCAGTACTTC. The encoded protein is CASSIRKTIGDHYEQYF. This sequence joins TRBV21-1 and TRBJ2-7; TRBD1, the table's D call, was not compared with the DNA. TRBV21-1 is deemed a pseudogene. There are 17 residues in the CDR3.